These 10 T cell receptor beta chains originate from one sample sequenced in a study of blood T cell repertoires in COVID-19. Here immunoSEQ multiplex PCR was the method, and the copy in TCRdb shows in-frame clones only, minus some. This sample has 150,000 to 200,000 clones; about 88% occur once, and the top ten carry about 6.5%. Sequencing input: peripheral blood. The receptors derive from a woman of 80 years or more in a cohort sampled during active or convalescent COVID-19.

The rearrangement uses TRBV5-8 and TRBJ1-2; tentative D call: TRBD1 (6 bases). Germline CDR1 reads SGHTS; CDR2 reads YDEGEE. The CDR3 loop spans 16 amino acids. The germline V and J ends were trimmed by 4 bases and 8 bases, with 24 bases remaining between them. The CDR3 DNA is TGTGCCAGCAGCCCGGGACATCGCCGAGCCTCGATGGGCTACACCTTC. Amino acid sequence: CASSPGHRRASMGYTF.

V usage is TRBV6-2 or TRBV6-3 and J usage is TRBJ2-7; the match to TRBD2 covers 11 bases. The CDR3 has 16 residues. The V gene's germline CDR1 is MNHEY and CDR2 SVGEGT. The trim removed 5 bases at V and 2 bases at J, leaving 8 bases unmatched. CDR3 sequence: CASSDGTSGGPYEQYF. The CDR3 DNA follows: TGTGCCAGCAGTGACGGGACTAGCGGCGGCCCCTACGAGCAGTACTTC.

The V call is TRBV3-1 (or the pseudogene TRBV3-2), the J call TRBJ1-4; D call uncertain. V was shortened by 3 bases and J by 8 bases, with 16 bases between the two germline ends. The CDR3 is 15 residues long. Germline loops: CDR1 LGHDT, CDR2 YNNKEL (reference sequence). DNA for the CDR3: TGTGCCAGCAGCCATTCGTCAGGCAGAGGGGAAAAACTGTTTTTT. Amino acid sequence: CASSHSSGRGEKLFF.

The V and J genes are TRBV27 and TRBJ1-1; D is unclear. This CDR3 region has 15 residues. Trimming took 1 base from V and 1 from J, leaving 10 bases between them. Germline values: CDR1 MNHEY, CDR2 SMNVEV (reference sequence). The CDR3 DNA follows: TGTGCCAGCAGTTTATTTACAGAAAGGAACACTGAAGCTTTCTTT. This translates into CASSLFTERNTEAFF.

J is TRBJ2-1 and V is TRBV19; D possibly corresponds to TRBD2 (6 bases). The CDR3 runs 21 residues. In germline, CDR1 is LNHDA, CDR2 SQIVND (reference sequence). Trimming took off 4 bases at V and 3 bases at J, with 31 bases between the two ends. The CDR3 DNA is TGTGCCAGTAGTACCCCCCCGGGACCCACCACGCGGGAACTACTCTACAATGAGCAGTTCTTC. Amino acids: CASSTPPGPTTRELLYNEQFF.

The rearrangement joins TRBV6-5 to TRBJ1-3; 7 positions match TRBD1. The CDR3 is made up of 13 amino acids. V lost 5 bases and J lost 5; bases outside the gene matches: 3. Germline-derived CDR1 and CDR2 are MNHEY and SVGAGI. CDR3 sequence (DNA): TGTGCCAGCAGTCGACAGGGAAGAAACACCATATATTTT. Its translation is CASSRQGRNTIYF.

The chain employs TRBV4-2 and TRBJ2-3; possible D gene TRBD2, 6 bases. The CDR3 spans 15 residues. V shed 5 bases and J shed 1 base, with 13 bases lying between them. Germline loops: CDR1 LGHNA, CDR2 YNFKEQ. CDR3 amino acids: CASSWGSGRTDTQYF. The CDR3 coding sequence is TGTGCCAGCAGCTGGGGTAGCGGCCGCACAGATACGCAGTATTTT.

The genes are TRBV10-3 and TRBJ2-3; 12 bases match TRBD2. Unmatched junction bases numbered 10, after V lost 6 bases and J lost 6 bases. This CDR3 is built from 16 residues. The germline V gene encodes CDR1 ENHRY and CDR2 SYGVKD. The CDR3 bases are TGTGCCATCAGCTGGACTAGCGGGACCTCGGGGGATACGCAGTATTTT. It translates to CAISWTSGTSGDTQYF.

The chain uses TRBV10-3 and TRBJ1-4; 7 positions match TRBD1. Germline loops: CDR1 ENHRY, CDR2 SYGVKD. The length of the CDR3 is 15 residues. J lost 0 bases, V lost 10 bases, and 8 bases had no gene match. CDR3 DNA: TGTGCCACCAGGGGGGGGACTACAACTAATGAAAAACTGTTTTTT. Encoded protein: CATRGGTTTNEKLFF.

In DNA form, the CDR3 reads TGTGCCAGCAGCTTAGCGTTGGGGAGGTCGACGGGCTTGGGCAATCAGCCCCAGCATTTT. Encoded protein: CASSLALGRSTGLGNQPQHF. The chain employs TRBV7-8 and TRBJ1-5; D gene uncertain. The germline CDR1 and CDR2 sequences are SGHVS and FQNEAQ. The CDR3 totals 20 residues. The V gene lost 0 bases and the J gene lost 2 bases, with 23 bases spanning the gap.